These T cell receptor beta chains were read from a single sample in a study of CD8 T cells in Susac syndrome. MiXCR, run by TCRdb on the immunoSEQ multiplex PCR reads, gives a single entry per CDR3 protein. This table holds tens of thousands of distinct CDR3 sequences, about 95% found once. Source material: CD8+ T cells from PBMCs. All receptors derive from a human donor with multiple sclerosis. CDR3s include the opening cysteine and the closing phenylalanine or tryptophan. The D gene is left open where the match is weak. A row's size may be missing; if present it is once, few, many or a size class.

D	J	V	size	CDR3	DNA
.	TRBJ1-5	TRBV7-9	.	CASSLGAGNQPQHF	TGTGCCAGCAGCTTAGGGGCAGGGAATCAGCCCCAGCATTTT
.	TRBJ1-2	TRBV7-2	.	CASSPGAFENYGYTF	TGTGCCAGCAGCCCGGGGGCCTTTGAAAACTATGGCTACACCTTC
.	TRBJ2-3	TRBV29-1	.	CSADTDTQYF	TGCAGCGCCGACACAGATACGCAGTATTTT
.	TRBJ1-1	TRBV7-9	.	CASSPTLNTEAFF	TGTGCCAGCAGCCCCACTTTGAACACTGAAGCTTTCTTT
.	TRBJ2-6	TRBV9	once	CASSVGGEPSSGANVLTF	TGTGCCAGCAGCGTAGGGGGGGAACCTAGCTCTGGGGCCAACGTCCTGACTTTC
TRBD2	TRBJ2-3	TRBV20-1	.	CSAPESLAGKDTQYF	TGCAGTGCCCCCGAGTCCCTAGCGGGAAAAGATACGCAGTATTTT
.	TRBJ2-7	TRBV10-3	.	CAISVQLSYEQYF	TGTGCCATCAGTGTTCAACTCAGTTACGAGCAGTACTTC
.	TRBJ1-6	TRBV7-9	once	CASSPGLENSPLHF	TGTGCCAGCAGCCCCGGCCTCGAGAATTCACCCCTCCACTTT
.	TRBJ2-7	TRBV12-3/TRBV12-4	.	CASTAGSEYF	TGTGCCAGCACCGCAGGGTCAGAGTACTTC
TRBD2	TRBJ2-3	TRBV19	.	CASSIASGGTDTQYF	TGTGCCAGTAGTATAGCCAGCGGGGGAACAGATACGCAGTATTTT
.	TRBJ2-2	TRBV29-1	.	CSVILSPGELFF	TGCAGCGTTATCTTGAGCCCCGGGGAGCTGTTTTTT
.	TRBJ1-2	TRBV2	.	CASSKPGFGHYGYTF	TGTGCCAGCAGTAAACCTGGCTTTGGACACTATGGCTACACCTTC
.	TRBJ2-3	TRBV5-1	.	CASSGGAGTDTQYF	TGCGCCAGCAGTGGGGGAGCGGGCACAGATACGCAGTATTTT
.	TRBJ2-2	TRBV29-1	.	CSATGPGELFF	TGCAGCGCAACAGGGCCCGGGGAGCTGTTTTTT
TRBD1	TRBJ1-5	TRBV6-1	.	CASSEQGVVGNQPQHF	TGTGCCAGCAGCGAACAGGGGGTGGTCGGCAATCAGCCCCAGCATTTT
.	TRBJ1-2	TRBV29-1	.	CSVGDGYYGYTF	TGCAGCGTTGGGGACGGCTACTATGGCTACACCTTC
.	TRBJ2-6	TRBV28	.	CASSLNRGLSGANVLTF	TGTGCCAGCAGTTTGAACAGGGGACTCTCTGGGGCCAACGTCCTGACTTTC
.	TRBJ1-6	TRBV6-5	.	CASSYSRTLNSPLHF	TGTGCCAGCAGTTACTCCAGGACCCTAAATTCACCCCTCCACTTT
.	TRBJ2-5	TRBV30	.	CAWTGQETQYF	TGTGCCTGGACAGGACAAGAGACCCAGTACTTC
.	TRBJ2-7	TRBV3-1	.	CASSQDAGRVYEQYF	TGTGCCAGCAGCCAAGATGCGGGCAGGGTGTACGAGCAGTACTTC
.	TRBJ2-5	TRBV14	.	CASSQETWGDQETQYF	TGTGCCAGCAGCCAAGAGACCTGGGGCGACCAAGAGACCCAGTACTTC
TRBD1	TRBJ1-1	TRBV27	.	CATLPGTGGGNTEAFF	TGTGCCACCCTTCCCGGGACAGGAGGGGGGAACACTGAAGCTTTCTTT
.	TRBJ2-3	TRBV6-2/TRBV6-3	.	CASSHSLSTDTQYF	TGTGCCAGCAGTCACAGCCTTAGCACAGATACGCAGTATTTT
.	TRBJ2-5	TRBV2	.	CASSEGSRETQYF	TGTGCCAGCAGTGAAGGCAGTCGAGAGACCCAGTACTTC
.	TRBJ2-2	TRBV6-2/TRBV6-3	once	CASTVARLSNTGELFF	TGTGCCAGCACCGTAGCGAGACTGAGTAACACCGGGGAGCTGTTTTTT
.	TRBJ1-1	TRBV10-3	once	CAITDSNMNTEAFF	TGTGCCATCACGGACAGCAACATGAACACTGAAGCTTTCTTT
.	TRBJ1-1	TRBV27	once	CASTLGREAFF	TGTGCCAGCACCTTGGGCAGGGAAGCTTTCTTT
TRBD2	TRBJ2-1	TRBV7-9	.	CASRTSGTSYYNEQFF	TGTGCCAGCAGAACCTCCGGGACTAGTTACTACAATGAGCAGTTCTTC
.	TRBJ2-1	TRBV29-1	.	CSVEPSRMNEQFF	TGCAGCGTTGAACCCTCCCGAATGAATGAGCAGTTCTTC
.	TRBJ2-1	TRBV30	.	CAWATGTGSRNEQFF	TGTGCCTGGGCCACCGGGACTGGTTCGAGAAATGAGCAGTTCTTC
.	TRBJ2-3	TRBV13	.	CASSLGRSDTQYF	TGTGCCAGCAGCTTAGGGAGGTCAGATACGCAGTATTTT
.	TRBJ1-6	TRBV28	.	CATYEGDDLNSPLHF	TGTGCCACCTATGAGGGGGACGACCTTAATTCACCCCTCCACTTT
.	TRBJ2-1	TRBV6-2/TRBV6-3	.	CATVSLSYNEQFF	TGTGCCACTGTTTCCCTCTCCTACAATGAGCAGTTCTTC
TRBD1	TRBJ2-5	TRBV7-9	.	CASSLWDRGQETQYF	TGTGCCAGCAGCTTGTGGGACAGGGGGCAAGAGACCCAGTACTTC
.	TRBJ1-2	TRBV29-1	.	CSSDSGPYGYTF	TGCAGCTCAGACTCGGGGCCCTATGGCTACACCTTC
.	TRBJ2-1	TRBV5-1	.	CASSLAVYNEQFF	TGCGCCAGCAGCTTGGCCGTCTACAATGAGCAGTTCTTC
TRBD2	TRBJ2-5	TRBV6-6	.	CASSAGAGGRKTQYF	TGTGCCAGCAGCGCCGGAGCGGGAGGGAGGAAGACCCAGTACTTC
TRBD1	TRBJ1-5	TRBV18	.	CASSPPADREYQPQHF	TGTGCCAGCTCACCACCGGCGGACAGGGAATATCAGCCCCAGCATTTT
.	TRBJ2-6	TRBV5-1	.	CASSRETGNSGANVLTF	TGCGCCAGCAGCCGGGAAACAGGGAACTCTGGGGCCAACGTCCTGACTTTC
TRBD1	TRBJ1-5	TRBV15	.	CATSRGLPGTGEIQPQHF	TGTGCCACCAGCAGAGGCCTCCCCGGGACAGGGGAGATTCAGCCCCAGCATTTT
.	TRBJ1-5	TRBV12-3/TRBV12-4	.	CASSLNGNQPQHF	TGTGCCAGCAGTTTAAATGGAAATCAGCCCCAGCATTTT
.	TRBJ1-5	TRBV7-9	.	CASSSPDQPQHF	TGTGCCAGCAGCTCCCCGGATCAGCCCCAGCATTTT
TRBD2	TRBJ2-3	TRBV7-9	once	CASSPDGGSADTQYF	TGTGCCAGCAGCCCAGACGGGGGGAGTGCAGATACGCAGTATTTT
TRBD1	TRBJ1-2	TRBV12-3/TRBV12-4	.	CASRRRGVGYTF	TGTGCCAGCAGACGCAGGGGGGTCGGCTACACCTTC
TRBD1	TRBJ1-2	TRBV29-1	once	CSVDTGAYMDGYTF	TGCAGCGTTGATACAGGGGCGTATATGGATGGCTACACCTTC
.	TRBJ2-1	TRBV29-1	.	CSVEDFERPPEQFF	TGCAGCGTTGAAGATTTCGAGCGCCCTCCCGAGCAGTTCTTC
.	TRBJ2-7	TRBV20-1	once	CSARSGEFYEQYF	TGCAGTGCTAGATCAGGGGAGTTCTACGAGCAGTACTTC
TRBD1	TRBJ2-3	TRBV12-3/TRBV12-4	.	CATTTDRGPDTQYF	TGTGCCACCACCACGGACAGGGGACCAGATACGCAGTATTTT
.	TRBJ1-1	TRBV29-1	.	CSVGVGGATEAFF	TGCAGCGTTGGAGTCGGGGGTGCCACTGAAGCTTTCTTT
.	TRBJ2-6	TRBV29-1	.	CSVMEGHGANVLTF	TGCAGCGTGATGGAAGGGCATGGGGCCAACGTCCTGACTTTC
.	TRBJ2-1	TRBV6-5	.	CASKGRGVPYNEQFF	TGTGCCAGCAAGGGGAGGGGGGTCCCCTACAATGAGCAGTTCTTC
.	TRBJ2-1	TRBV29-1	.	CSVGGLRNEQFF	TGCAGCGTCGGGGGACTCCGCAATGAGCAGTTCTTC
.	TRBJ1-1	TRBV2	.	CASSASPGNTEAFF	TGTGCCAGCAGTGCTAGTCCGGGGAACACTGAAGCTTTCTTT
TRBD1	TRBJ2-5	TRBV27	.	CASSLRGQGSKTQYF	TGTGCCAGCAGTTTACGGGGACAGGGTTCGAAGACCCAGTACTTC